Listed here are 13 T cell receptor beta chains from one sample, sequenced in a study of T cell repertoires in aging, cancer and after chemotherapy. TRB rearrangements spanning V, D and J were amplified using mixed TRB-A/B primers. TCRdb passed the multiplex PCR reads through MiXCR, listing each CDR3 protein once. The repertoire holds 2,000 to 2,500 distinct CDR3 sequences, with 20% to 25% as singletons. Peripheral blood genomic DNA, not sorted cells or RNA, was the template. Sequences were obtained from blood. These receptors all come from a human donor with a solid tumor.

Worth noting for this clonotype: One base away lies a much larger clone, so this may be a sequencing read error. The V call is TRBV6-1, the J call TRBJ2-1, with 7 bases aligning to TRBD2. CDR3 size: 15 residues. The germline CDR1 and CDR2 sequences are MNHNS and SASEGT. The CDR3 protein is CVSSPVGEGYNEQFF. Here the CDR3 DNA reads TGTGTCAGCAGTCCGGTGGGGGAGGGTTACAATGAGCAGTTCTTC.

This clonotype rates as medium-sized. This sequence joins TRBV19 and TRBJ1-3; perhaps TRBD1 as D (5 bases). The V end was cut by 5 bases, the J end by 0 bases, with 11 bases between. This CDR3 region has 15 residues. Germline V CDR1 and CDR2: LNHDA, SQIVND (reference sequence). The CDR3 region has the DNA TGTGCCAGTAGTCTCAGGGCCCGCTCTGGAAACACCATATATTTT. This sequence encodes CASSLRARSGNTIYF.

By sample share, this clonotype is large. The V call is TRBV29-1, the J call TRBJ2-6; D ambiguous. Trimming stripped 7 bases from V and 0 bases from J, with 4 bases between. The CDR3 totals 12 residues. From germline, CDR1 is SQVTM and CDR2 ANQGSEA. In DNA, the CDR3 is TGCAGCGCTCACTCTGGGGCCAACGTCCTGACTTTC. It translates to CSAHSGANVLTF.

Judged by abundance, this clonotype is medium-sized (0.01 to 0.1%). The chain carries TRBV7-2 and TRBJ2-3; 7 positions match TRBD2. CDR3 length equals 15 residues. V was clipped by 1 base and J by 5 bases; unmatched bases: 6. Germline V lookup: CDR1 SGHTA, CDR2 FQGNSA. CDR3 nucleotide sequence: TGTGCCAGCAGCTTAGGGGCGGGAGCGGTAGATACGCAGTATTTT. The encoded protein is CASSLGAGAVDTQYF.

This clonotype has a handful of counts. The rearrangement uses TRBV10-3 and TRBJ2-1, with D perhaps being TRBD1 or TRBD2 (5 bases each). V was shortened by 0 bases and J by 6 bases, with 9 bases between the two germline ends. CDR1 ENHRY and CDR2 SYGVKD come from the germline V gene. The CDR3 sequence is 14 residues long. The CDR3 spells CAISESDGGNEQFF. The CDR3 bases are TGTGCCATCAGTGAGTCGGATGGGGGCAATGAGCAGTTCTTC.

V gene TRBV19 combines with J gene TRBJ2-5, with D uncertain. The V gene lost 1 base and the J gene lost 0 bases, with 12 bases spanning the gap. CDR3 size: 16 residues. The germline CDR1 and CDR2 sequences are LNHDA and SQIVND (reference sequence). The CDR3 here is CASSIGTGQYQETQYF. CDR3 coding DNA: TGTGCCAGTAGTATAGGAACCGGCCAGTACCAAGAGACCCAGTACTTC.

This clonotype is labeled medium-sized. The gene calls are TRBV5-1 and TRBJ2-7, with 9 bases fitting TRBD2. The germline gives CDR1 SGHRS, CDR2 YFSETQ. CDR3 length equals 14 residues. V lost 7 bases to trimming and J lost 0 bases; unmatched junction nucleotides: 5. Here the CDR3 reads CASRTSASSYEQYF. The DNA of the CDR3 is TGCGCCAGCCGGACTAGCGCTAGCTCCTACGAGCAGTACTTC.

This chain joins TRBV27 and TRBJ1-6; 8 bases map to TRBD1. The V gene end was trimmed by 5 bases and the J gene end by 8 bases; junction bases not matched to a gene: 17. Germline loops: CDR1 MNHEY, CDR2 SMNVEV (reference sequence). The CDR3 spans 18 residues. CDR3 sequence (DNA): TGTGCCAGCAGTACAGGACAGGGTTCGGGCGAGCAGCATTCACCCCTCCACTTT. It specifies CASSTGQGSGEQHSPLHF.

The rearrangement links TRBV28 to TRBJ2-6; D is unclear. Trimming stripped 6 bases from V and 0 bases from J, with 9 bases between. The CDR3 spans 15 residues. Looked up from germline, CDR1 is MDHEN and CDR2 is SYDVKM. As DNA, the CDR3 is TGTGCCAGCAGCCGCCCAGCCTCTGGGGCCAACGTCCTGACTTTC. It is translated as CASSRPASGANVLTF.

This sequence joins TRBV10-2 and TRBJ2-7; D uncertain. The length of the CDR3 is 15 residues. Trimming cost V 8 bases and J 2 bases, with 19 bases left between them. Germline V lookup: CDR1 WSHSY, CDR2 SAAADI. The CDR3 loop is CASSQLSSDAYEQYF. CDR3 in DNA: TGCGCCAGCTCCCAACTCTCGTCGGATGCCTACGAGCAGTACTTC.

The table lists this clonotype with a few counts. V usage is TRBV12-3 or TRBV12-4 and J usage is TRBJ2-5; 7 bases agree with TRBD2. V gave up 4 bases and J gave up 8 bases; unmatched junction bases: 7. The CDR3 length is 13 residues. The CDR3 bases are TGTGCCAGCAGTTGGGGGGGGGGGGGTACCCAGTACTTC. This gives the protein CASSWGGGGTQYF.

V usage is TRBV28 and J usage is TRBJ2-7; 14 positions agree with TRBD2. Trimming at V came to 6 bases and at J to 3 bases, leaving 10 bases not matched to a gene. This CDR3 contains 17 residues. Germline CDR1 and CDR2: MDHEN and SYDVKM. CDR3 amino acids: CASSKGTSGSNGYEQYF. DNA for the CDR3: TGTGCCAGCAGCAAAGGGACTAGCGGGAGTAATGGCTACGAGCAGTACTTC.

A few counts support this clonotype. This CDR3 is CASSWRGGEKLFF. In DNA, the CDR3 is TGTGCCAGCAGTTGGAGGGGGGGTGAAAAACTGTTTTTT. The rearrangement uses TRBV27 and TRBJ1-4; perhaps TRBD1 as D (6 bases). The germline V gene encodes CDR1 MNHEY and CDR2 SMNVEV (reference sequence). Trimming cost V 4 bases and J 7 bases, with 10 bases left between them. This CDR3 has 13 amino acids.